These T cell receptor beta chains were read from a single sample in a study of regulatory T cells in long-lasting Graves disease. MiXCR was run by TCRdb on the multiplex PCR reads, yielding one entry per CDR3 protein. The sample yields about 460,000 distinct CDR3 sequences, approximately 14% seen once. These sequences were also reported in another study, on T cells in Graves' hyperthyroidism and ophthalmopathy.

The specimen was peripheral blood mononuclear cells (PBMCs), collected at new diagnosis, from a patient treated with antithyroid drugs. Receptors originate from a woman aged 45-60 years with Graves disease. CDR3s include the opening cysteine and the closing phenylalanine or tryptophan. D genes are given only for firm matches. Clone size is given for some rows only: seen once, a few or many times, or a class if the clone is expanded.

V gene	J gene	D gene	clone size	CDR3 length	CDR3 DNA	CDR3 protein
TRBV18	TRBJ2-5	TRBD2	once	16	TGTGCCAGCTCACCACTTACTAGCGGGAGGGAAGAGACCCAGTACTTC	CASSPLTSGREETQYF
TRBV10-3	TRBJ1-5	TRBD1	-	13	TGTGCCATCAGACCAGGGGGGAACCAGCCCCAGCATTTT	CAIRPGGNQPQHF
TRBV7-6	TRBJ2-7	-	many	14	TGTGCCAGCAGCTCGTATGGGGGGATCTACGAGCAGTACTTC	CASSSYGGIYEQYF
TRBV7-2	TRBJ2-1	TRBD2	-	17	TGTGCCAGCAGCTTAGCGCTAGCGGGAGCCGGCTACAATGAGCAGTTCTTC	CASSLALAGAGYNEQFF
TRBV19	TRBJ1-6	-	-	14	TGTGCCAGTAGTATGTCGTCCGAAGATTCACCCCTCCACTTT	CASSMSSEDSPLHF
TRBV19	TRBJ2-3	-	few	16	TGTGCCAGTGGCCGGGACCTGAAACTCGGCACAGATACGCAGTATTTT	CASGRDLKLGTDTQYF
TRBV29-1	TRBJ2-5	-	many	14	TGCAGCGTTATTGGGGCCAACTTCGGAGAGACCCAGTACTTC	CSVIGANFGETQYF
TRBV30	TRBJ2-2	-	few	11	TGTGCCTGGACGAACACCGGGGAGCTGTTTTTT	CAWTNTGELFF
TRBV5-1	TRBJ2-7	TRBD1	-	14	TGCGCCAGCAGCTTGGGACAGGGTGTCTACGAGCAGTGCTTC	CASSLGQGVYEQCF
TRBV5-6	TRBJ1-3	-	many	15	TGTGCCAGCACAGTCCGGGACGGCTCTGGAAACACCATATATTTT	CASTVRDGSGNTIYF
TRBV9	TRBJ2-5	-	few	17	TGTGCCAGCAGCGAGAGGGGGGCGGACAGCCAACAAGAGACCCAGTACTTC	CASSERGADSQQETQYF
TRBV7-8	TRBJ2-1	-	-	16	TGTGCCAGCAGCTTACTCTTAGGGGCCGTCTACAATGAGCAGTTCTTC	CASSLLLGAVYNEQFF
TRBV19	TRBJ1-2	-	-	13	TGTGCCAGTAGTGTGAGGGGTGACTATGGCTACACCTTC	CASSVRGDYGYTF
TRBV19	TRBJ2-5	TRBD2	-	14	TGTGCCAGTAGTGTAGCGGGAGGGGTAGAGACCCAGTACTTC	CASSVAGGVETQYF
TRBV20-1	TRBJ2-7	TRBD2	-	14	TGCAGTGCTAAACTCGGAAGACTAGCCCACGAGCAGTACTTC	CSAKLGRLAHEQYF
TRBV5-1	TRBJ2-7	TRBD2	-	15	TGCGCCAGCAGCCTCGGAGGGACTAGGCCCTACGAGCAGTACTTC	CASSLGGTRPYEQYF
TRBV12-3/TRBV12-4	TRBJ2-4	-	many	17	TGTGCCAGCAGTCAAAACCAGGGGGGCTTTATCGGGGACATTCAGTACTTC	CASSQNQGGFIGDIQYF
TRBV28	TRBJ1-2	TRBD1	many	15	TGTGCCAGCAGTTTTCCCTCGACAGGGGTGGGTGGCTACACCTTC	CASSFPSTGVGGYTF
TRBV20-1	TRBJ2-7	TRBD2	few	14	TGCAGTGCTAGAAGACTAGCGGGAGCCTACGAGCAGTACTTC	CSARRLAGAYEQYF
TRBV12-5	TRBJ2-2	-	few	13	TGTGCTAGTTTTTCAGAGTACACCGGGGAGCTGTTTTTT	CASFSEYTGELFF
TRBV20-1	TRBJ2-7	TRBD2	-	14	TGCAGTGCTCAGACTAGCAGAGGTTCCTACGAGCAGTACTTC	CSAQTSRGSYEQYF
TRBV19	TRBJ1-1	-	-	11	TGTGCCTGCGGTAGCCACACTGAAGCTTTCTTT	CACGSHTEAFF
TRBV28	TRBJ2-5	TRBD2	many	16	TGTGCCAGCAGCCCTGCGAGCGGGAGCGGACAAGAGACCCAGTACTTC	CASSPASGSGQETQYF
TRBV5-1	TRBJ2-1	TRBD2	-	15	TGCGCCAGCAGCCTCTCCAGCGGGAGGAACAATGAGCAGTTCTTC	CASSLSSGRNNEQFF
TRBV7-9	TRBJ2-3	-	-	14	TGTGCCAGCAGCCTATCACAGGGAATGGGTACGCAGTATTTT	CASSLSQGMGTQYF
TRBV18	TRBJ2-5	TRBD1	many	14	TGTGCCAGCTCACCACCGGACAGGGTAGAGACCCAGTACTTC	CASSPPDRVETQYF
TRBV7-9	TRBJ2-1	-	-	14	TGTGCCAGCAGCTTAGTTCGTCCTGAGTCAACCAAGTTCTTC	CASSLVRPESTKFF
TRBV11-2	TRBJ1-1	-	many	15	TGTGCCAGCAGCTTAGTGCAGGGGCTAAATAATGAAGCTTTCTTT	CASSLVQGLNNEAFF